The 26 T cell receptor beta chains below come from one sample, sequenced in a study of blood T cell repertoires in COVID-19 (dated by TCRdb to about 2020). The protocol used for the library was the immunoSEQ multiplex PCR assay. TCRdb obtained this table from immuneACCESS and retained in-frame rearrangements with V and J assigned. These tables miss some clones; where compared with another copy, unresolved V genes account for less than half of the shortfall, and the remainder is unexplained. Counted in this sample were about 250,000 clones; 75% to 85% of them appeared once. Approximately 8.2% of the sample comes from the top ten. Sequencing used PBMCs or T cells enriched from blood (not recorded which). The receptors originated from a woman aged 50 to 60 with acute COVID-19.

V is TRBV5-1 and J is TRBJ2-5; 8 positions agree with TRBD2. The CDR3 is made up of 16 amino acids. Germline CDR1 reads SGHRS; CDR2 reads YFSETQ. Losses at the gene ends were 1 base for V and 4 bases for J; bases not matched to a gene: 9. DNA for the CDR3: TGCGCCAGCAGCTTGAAGACGGGGGGGCCTGTAGAGACCCAGTACTTC. Its translation: CASSLKTGGPVETQYF.

On this clone itself: The junction does not match germline at one end; this may be a read error. The genes are TRBV4-1 and TRBJ2-1; 8 bases agree with TRBD1. Germline-derived CDR1 and CDR2 are MGHRA and YSYEKL. The CDR3 extends over 14 amino acids. CDR3 residues: CASTLDAGGTGDVF. CDR3 in DNA: TGCGCCAGCACCCTAGATGCAGGGGGCACAGGAGATGTCTTC.

The chain couples TRBV5-5 to TRBJ1-4; D might be TRBD1 (5 bases). The CDR3 sequence is 15 residues long. Trimming took 0 bases from V and 4 from J, leaving 10 bases between them. CDR1 is SGHKS and CDR2 is YYEKEE in the germline V gene (reference sequence). The CDR3 spells CASSLAGGYNEKLFF. CDR3 nucleotide sequence: TGTGCCAGCAGCTTGGCCGGGGGGTATAATGAAAAACTGTTTTTT. Drawing the rest from reference TRBV5-5 and TRBJ1-4, the complete variable domain is DAGVTQSPTHLIKTRGQQVTLRCSPISGHKSVSWYQQVLGQGPQFIFQYYEKEERGRGNFPDRFSARQFPNYSSELNVNALLLGDSALYLCASSLAGGYNEKLFFGSGTQLSVL.

The chain links TRBV14 to TRBJ1-2; 7 bases match TRBD1. The germline gives CDR1 SGHDN, CDR2 FVKESK. This CDR3 contains 15 residues. The V gene end was trimmed by 5 bases and the J gene end by 0 bases; junction bases not matched to a gene: 6. CDR3: CASSTGTVTNYGYTF. CDR3 in DNA: TGTGCCAGCAGCACCGGGACAGTAACTAACTATGGCTACACCTTC.

DNA for the CDR3: TGTGCCAGCAGCCTAGGGGTGGTAGCTGGAAACACCATATATTTT. It translates to CASSLGVVAGNTIYF. The J gene is TRBJ1-3, the V gene TRBV3-1 (or the pseudogene TRBV3-2); D is perhaps TRBD1 (5 bases). The germline gives CDR1 LGHDT, CDR2 YNNKEL (reference sequence). V lost 4 bases and J lost 2, with 12 bases in between. This CDR3 contains 15 residues.

The CDR3: CASSSFGSNTEAFF. As DNA, the CDR3 is TGTGCCAGCAGTTCATTCGGGTCGAACACTGAAGCTTTCTTT. The gene calls are TRBV6-2 or TRBV6-3 and TRBJ1-1, with D unclear. The germline V gene has CDR1 MNHEY and CDR2 SVGEGT. V lost 4 bases, J lost 1 base, and 10 bases lay in between. The CDR3 has 14 amino acids.

The V and J genes are TRBV27 and TRBJ1-2; 10 bases line up with TRBD1. Trimming cost V 5 bases and J 4 bases; bases outside gene matches: 7. This CDR3 spans 15 amino acids. CDR1 and CDR2 from the germline V gene are MNHEY and SMNVEV (reference sequence). CDR3 sequence (DNA): TGTGCCAGCAGTCCACGACAGGGGGCCAGCTATGGCTACACCTTC. Encoded protein: CASSPRQGASYGYTF.

The chain is built from TRBV4-1 and TRBJ2-7; D is perhaps TRBD1 (6 bases). CDR1 is MGHRA and CDR2 is YSYEKL in the germline V gene. This CDR3 spans 15 amino acids. Trimming shortened V by 0 bases and J by 7 bases, and 16 bases separated the two germline ends. CDR3 bases: TGCGCCAGCAGCCAAGATCGGATAGGGGGAAGAGAGCAGTACTTC. This encodes CASSQDRIGGREQYF.

The chain combines TRBV7-9 with TRBJ2-1; a weak D match, TRBD1 (5 bases). The germline gives CDR1 SEHNR, CDR2 FQNEAQ (reference sequence). The CDR3 runs 17 residues. Trimming took 4 bases from V and 1 from J, leaving 17 bases between them. CDR3 DNA sequence: TGTGCCAGCAGCTACCCACGGGTTAGGGGATCCTACAATGAGCAGTTCTTC. It codes for CASSYPRVRGSYNEQFF.

The V and J genes are TRBV5-1 and TRBJ1-1, with D perhaps TRBD1 (6 bases). Looked up from germline, CDR1 is SGHRS and CDR2 is YFSETQ. Trimming removed 4 bases from V and 3 bases from J, with 19 bases in between. The CDR3 is 16 residues long. The CDR3 here is CASSPWGGSPDTEAFF. CDR3 coding DNA: TGCGCCAGCAGCCCTTGGGGGGGCAGTCCGGACACTGAAGCTTTCTTT.

The genes are TRBV12-3 or TRBV12-4 and TRBJ2-2, with D perhaps matching TRBD1 (7 bases). The CDR3 is made up of 13 amino acids. V was shortened by 5 bases and J by 7 bases, with 11 bases between the two germline ends. The CDR3 spells CASSNRGGGELFF. In DNA form, the CDR3 reads TGTGCCAGCAGTAACAGGGGAGGCGGGGAGCTGTTTTTT.

The V call is TRBV4-3, the J call TRBJ1-1; D is undetermined. Germline V gene lookup returns CDR1 LGHNA and CDR2 YSLEER. Between the trimmed V and J ends, which lost 0 bases and 2 bases, there was a span of 10 bases. This CDR3 is 15 amino acids long. The CDR3 DNA follows: TGCGCCAGCAGCCAAGATTATATTCCTAACACTGAAGCTTTCTTT. Translation: CASSQDYIPNTEAFF.

As to this clone: A much larger clone is a single base away; this may be a read error. The rearrangement links TRBV11-2 to TRBJ2-7; possible D gene TRBD2, 5 bases. From germline, CDR1 is SGHAT and CDR2 FQNNGV. V was cut by 1 base and J by 3 bases, with 7 bases left in between. The CDR3 consists of 13 residues. The CDR3 loop is CASSLGGNYEQYF. CDR3 bases: TGTGCCAGCAGCTTAGGAGGGAACTACGAGCAGTACTTC.

The J gene is TRBJ2-7, the V gene TRBV7-2, with D maybe TRBD1 (5 bases). Germline V gives CDR1 SGHTA, CDR2 FQGNSA. Trimming took off 2 bases at V and 3 bases at J, with 11 bases between the two ends. The CDR3 length is 14 residues. The CDR3 region is CASSLLTGYYEQYF. The CDR3 DNA follows: TGTGCCAGCAGCTTACTAACAGGTTACTACGAGCAGTACTTC.

This chain joins TRBV3-1 (or the pseudogene TRBV3-2) and TRBJ2-7, with a tentative D call TRBD2 (7 bases). Per germline, CDR1 LGHDT and CDR2 YNNKEL (reference sequence). The V end lost 1 base, the J end lost 6 bases, and 16 bases lay between the germline ends. The CDR3 length is 15 residues. This CDR3 is CASSQGVGGQGEQYF. The DNA of the CDR3 is TGTGCCAGCAGCCAAGGCGTGGGGGGGCAAGGCGAGCAGTACTTC.

The chain is built from TRBV7-9 and TRBJ1-2; the match to TRBD1 covers 8 bases. Germline loops: CDR1 SEHNR, CDR2 FQNEAQ (reference sequence). The CDR3 contains 16 residues. V was clipped by 0 bases and J by 5 bases; unmatched bases: 8. The CDR3 here is CASSLALDRGPYGYTF. The CDR3 DNA sequence: TGTGCCAGCAGCTTAGCCCTAGACAGGGGTCCTTATGGCTACACCTTC.

V usage is TRBV6-5 and J usage is TRBJ1-5; 10 positions agree with TRBD1. Germline CDR1 is MNHEY and CDR2 is SVGAGI. Trimming cost V 11 bases and J 2 bases; bases outside gene matches: 9. This CDR3 region has 15 residues. As DNA, the CDR3 is TGTGCCGCGACAGGGGGCCTTTATGGCAATCAGCCCCAGCATTTT. Its translation: CAATGGLYGNQPQHF.

The genes are TRBV19 and TRBJ2-5; 9 bases line up with TRBD2. CDR3 length: 14 amino acids. Germline assignment: CDR1 LNHDA and CDR2 SQIVND (reference sequence). J gave up 4 bases and V 4 bases, and 4 bases lay outside the gene matches. CDR3 coding DNA: TGTGCCAGTAGTAGGGGACTAGCTCTAGAGACCCAGTACTTC. This sequence encodes CASSRGLALETQYF.

The J gene is TRBJ2-3, the V gene TRBV7-9; 9 bases fit TRBD2. Per germline, CDR1 SEHNR and CDR2 FQNEAQ (reference sequence). The trim removed 0 bases at V and 0 bases at J, leaving 4 bases unmatched. CDR3 length: 17 amino acids. This CDR3 reads CASSLASGGISTDTQYF. CDR3 bases: TGTGCCAGCAGCTTAGCCAGCGGGGGGATTAGCACAGATACGCAGTATTTT.

The chain combines TRBV5-1 with TRBJ1-2; 8 bases map to TRBD1. The CDR3 is 13 amino acids. V shed 4 bases and J 8 bases; nucleotides not matched to a gene: 7. Germline values: CDR1 SGHRS, CDR2 YFSETQ. The CDR3 protein is CASSVRTGQGYTF. The CDR3 DNA reads as TGCGCCAGCAGCGTACGGACAGGGCAAGGCTACACCTTC.

The rearrangement links TRBV4-3 to TRBJ1-6, with D perhaps matching TRBD1 (6 bases). CDR1 is LGHNA, CDR2 YSLEER, per germline. This CDR3 spans 15 amino acids. Trimming cost V 0 bases and J 6 bases, with 9 bases left between them. The CDR3 protein is CASSQDQGSNSPLHF. CDR3 sequence (DNA): TGCGCCAGCAGCCAAGACCAGGGGTCTAATTCACCCCTCCACTTT.

The V and J genes are TRBV2 and TRBJ1-4; TRBD1 matches 9 bases. The CDR3 is 14 amino acids. CDR1 is SNHLY and CDR2 is FYNNEI in the germline V gene. J gave up 7 bases and V 5 bases, and 5 bases lay outside the gene matches. CDR3 amino acids: CASSSGTGTEKLFF. The DNA for the CDR3 is TGTGCCAGCAGTTCCGGGACAGGGACTGAAAAACTGTTTTTT.

This chain connects TRBV5-1 to TRBJ1-2; possibly TRBD1 for D (6 bases). Germline V lookup: CDR1 SGHRS, CDR2 YFSETQ. This CDR3 spans 16 amino acids. The V end was cut by 3 bases, the J end by 4 bases, with 19 bases between. CDR3 nucleotide sequence: TGCGCCAGCAGCTCCCGAGCAGGGGTCGCCGGCTATGGCTACACCTTC. As protein: CASSSRAGVAGYGYTF.

The genes are TRBV24-1 and TRBJ2-2; TRBD2 matches 8 bases. Germline V gives CDR1 KGHDR, CDR2 SFDVKD. This CDR3 spans 17 amino acids. V trimming: 2 bases; J trimming: 7 bases; junction bases outside the gene matches: 11. The CDR3 nucleotides read TGTGCCACCAGTGATTCGTCGTCGGGGGGGATTATCGGGGAGCTGTTTTTT. Encoded protein: CATSDSSSGGIIGELFF.

The table lists this clone with a count of one. The chain recombines TRBV2 with TRBJ2-4; 7 bases map to TRBD1. The germline V gene encodes CDR1 SNHLY and CDR2 FYNNEI. The CDR3 spans 14 residues. Trimming at V came to 6 bases and at J to 7 bases, leaving 9 bases not matched to a gene. The CDR3 spells CASRMGQPGNIQYF. CDR3 nucleotide sequence: TGTGCCAGCAGGATGGGACAGCCAGGGAACATTCAGTACTTC.

This clone has more than one count but fewer than ten. The chain carries TRBV12-5 and TRBJ2-7; tentatively, D is TRBD1 (5 bases). The germline V gene encodes CDR1 LGHNT and CDR2 FRNRAP. CDR3 length: 15 residues. Trimming removed 5 bases at V and 3 bases at J, with 17 bases between. The CDR3 loop reads CASGPSAGLNYEQYF. The CDR3 nucleotides are TGTGCTAGTGGTCCGTCAGCAGGGCTAAACTACGAGCAGTACTTC.